This T cell receptor beta chain was retrieved from a study of monozygotic twins with inflammatory bowel disease. Germline V gene sequence: CDR1 SEHNR, CDR2 FQNEAQ (reference sequence). CDR3 length equals 16 residues. UMIs bearing a 6-nucleotide sample barcode were added through template switching. Two rounds of nested PCR, of roughly 15 and 9 cycles, were run on TCRalpha and TCRbeta cDNA. TCRdb re-called the 5' RACE reads, yielding one record per CDR3 amino acid sequence without DNA. The sample's table shows some 150,000 distinct CDR3 sequences. The study, taken as a whole, reports: Some repertoire variability may stem from patients' differing immunosuppressive treatments.

With regard to this clonotype: The antigen remains undetermined.

The receptor's source is a human donor with ulcerative colitis or Crohn's disease, or a healthy co-twin of an affected twin (not recorded which). The sequenced sample was blood. The chain is built from TRBV7-9 and TRBJ2-7; the D gene TCRdb calls, TRBD1, cannot be checked with no DNA. The CDR3 loop reads CASSLSRDKSSYEQYF.